This T cell receptor (beta chain) was obtained from a study of chemoradiotherapy in HPV16-positive cancers. Study findings and constraints: HPV-responsive T-cell expansion during chemoradiotherapy was linked to improved recurrence-free survival in HPV16-positive patients.

On this clone itself: Its antigen is unidentified.

Repertoires were sampled repeatedly during chemoradiotherapy. Between the trimmed V and J ends, which lost 0 bases and 0 bases, there was a span of 7 bases. The CDR3 extends over 16 amino acids. The germline V gene has CDR1 SGHRS and CDR2 YFSETQ. The table came from immunoSEQ multiplex PCR; TCRdb's copy has only in-frame clones and leaves some out. The sample contains about 36,000 clones, approximately 90% of which appear only once. The sequence derives from a human donor with HPV-associated anogenital cancer. V gene TRBV5-1 combines with J gene TRBJ2-6; unclear D gene. The specimen comprised blood, sampled from a patient who underwent chemoradiotherapy. CDR3 nucleotide sequence: TGCGCCAGCAGCTTGGTCAGCAGCTCTGGGGCCAACGTCCTGACTTTC. Residues: CASSLVSSSGANVLTF.